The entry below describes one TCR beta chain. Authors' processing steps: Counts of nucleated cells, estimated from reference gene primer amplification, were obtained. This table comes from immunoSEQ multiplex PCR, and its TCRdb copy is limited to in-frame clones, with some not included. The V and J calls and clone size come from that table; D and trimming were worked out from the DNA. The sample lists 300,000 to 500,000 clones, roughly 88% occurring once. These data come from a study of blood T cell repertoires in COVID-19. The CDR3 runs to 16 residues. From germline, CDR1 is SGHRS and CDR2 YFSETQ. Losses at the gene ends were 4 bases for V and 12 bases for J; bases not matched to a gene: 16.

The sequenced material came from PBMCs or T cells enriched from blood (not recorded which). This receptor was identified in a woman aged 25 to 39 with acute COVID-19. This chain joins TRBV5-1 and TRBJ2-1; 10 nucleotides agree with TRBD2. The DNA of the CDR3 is TGCGCCAGCAGCGACTCCGGGGTAGCGGGGGGCCATTTGCAGTTCTTC. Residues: CASSDSGVAGGHLQFF.